The next 10 T cell receptor beta chains were all read from a single sample in a study of cytomegalovirus exposure and HLA in healthy donors. The PCR contained 60 Vbeta and 13 Jbeta primers. Method: immunoSEQ multiplex PCR; TCRdb's copy keeps in-frame clones and lacks some. The sample has 120,000 or so clones, about 83% seen once. Sequenced: PBMCs. The receptors shown here come from a woman in her thirties or forties in good health and CMV-seropositive.

This clone was picked up a small number of times. The chain employs TRBV2 and TRBJ1-6, with a possible D match to TRBD1 (5 bases). Trimming removed 9 bases at V and 7 bases at J, with 16 bases between. Germline lookup yields CDR1 SNHLY and CDR2 FYNNEI. The CDR3 totals 14 residues. CDR3 residues: CASGGGLPNSPLHF. Written as DNA, the CDR3 is TGTGCCAGTGGGGGGGGACTGCCAAATTCACCCCTCCACTTT. The full variable domain, with the rest looked up from reference TRBV2 and TRBJ1-6, is EPEVTQTPSHQVTQMGQEVILRCVPISNHLYFYWYRQILGQKVEFLVSFYNNEISEKSEIFDDQFSVERPDGSNFTLKIRSTKLEDSAMYFCASGGGLPNSPLHFGNGTRLTVT.

This clone has only one observation. The chain employs TRBV5-4 and TRBJ2-2; maybe TRBD2 (6 bases). Germline V CDR1 and CDR2: SGHNT, YYREEE (reference sequence). This CDR3 region has 17 residues. Trimming left V 4 bases short and J 8 bases short, with 24 bases between. The CDR3 loop reads CASSPGASSVWGGELFF. DNA of the CDR3: TGTGCCAGCAGCCCCGGAGCCTCTAGCGTATGGGGGGGGGAGCTGTTTTTT.

About this clone itself: Other DNA sequences in the same sample also yield this CDR3. The J gene is TRBJ1-1, the V gene TRBV15; a possible D gene is TRBD1 (5 bases). The CDR3 contains 14 residues. V was cut by 0 bases and J by 4 bases, with 9 bases left in between. CDR1 and CDR2 (germline): LNHNV, YYDKDF (reference sequence). CDR3 residues: CATSRDRGSTEAFF. CDR3 coding DNA: TGTGCCACCAGCAGAGATAGGGGCAGCACTGAAGCTTTCTTT.

The rearrangement uses TRBV5-4 and TRBJ1-1; D gene ambiguous. V was trimmed by 1 base and J by 2 bases, leaving 6 bases between them. Germline CDR1 is SGHNT and CDR2 is YYREEE (reference sequence). This CDR3 contains 13 residues. The CDR3 protein is CASSLRVNTEAFF. DNA for the CDR3: TGTGCCAGCAGCTTGCGGGTAAACACTGAAGCTTTCTTT.

The chain links TRBV12-1 to TRBJ2-7; no check of the table's D call, TRBD2, against the DNA was made. TRBV12-1 is designated a pseudogene. CDR3 length: 22 amino acids. The CDR3 DNA sequence: TGTGCCAGCAGCTTACCCCCAATAGGGTGCCTAGCGGGGACCTTAAGCTCCTACGAGCAGTACTTC. Protein sequence: CASSLPPIGCLAGTLSSYEQYF.

Only one count was recorded for this clone. The chain combines TRBV19 with TRBJ1-5; weak D call: TRBD1 (5 bases). The germline gives CDR1 LNHDA, CDR2 SQIVND (reference sequence). The CDR3 runs 16 residues. The CDR3 DNA reads TGTGCTAGCAACACACTCCGGGGGGGGGTCGGTCAGCCCCAGCATTTT. It is translated as CASNTLRGGVGQPQHF.

The CDR3 region is CASRLGTGVGPSYTF. The CDR3 DNA reads as TGTGCCAGCAGGCTCGGGACAGGAGTAGGCCCGTCCTACACCTTC. The chain links TRBV13 to TRBJ1-2; 8 nucleotides agree with TRBD1. The junction had 16 bases not matched to a gene; V was cut back by 6 bases and J by 10 bases. This CDR3 is 15 amino acids long. Looked up from germline, CDR1 is PRHDT and CDR2 is FYEKMQ (reference sequence).

This chain uses TRBV6-1 with TRBJ1-6; 8 bases match TRBD1. Germline CDR1 reads MNHNS; CDR2 reads SASEGT. V dropped 2 bases and J dropped 9; count of bases not matched to a gene: 6. The CDR3 covers 15 residues. The CDR3 reads CASSEWTGRTSPLHF. The CDR3 region has the DNA TGTGCCAGCAGTGAATGGACAGGGAGGACTTCACCCCTCCACTTT.

V gene TRBV7-9 combines with J gene TRBJ2-1, with 8 bases aligning to TRBD2. Germline CDR1 and CDR2: SEHNR and FQNEAQ (reference sequence). Germline trimming cut 4 bases from V and 8 bases from J; bases unmatched to any gene: 16. The CDR3 length is 17 residues. CDR3 in DNA: TGTGCCAGCAGCTCACCACCTGGCGGGGGGCCCGGCGATGAGCAGTTCTTC. As protein: CASSSPPGGGPGDEQFF.

This clone was picked up a small number of times. The chain combines TRBV6-4 with TRBJ2-1, with 9 bases matching TRBD2. The CDR3 spans 15 residues. Germline-derived CDR1 and CDR2 are MRHNA and SNTAGT. V lost 6 bases and J lost 0; bases outside the gene matches: 3. The chain's CDR3 is CASSRLADSYNEQFF. CDR3 DNA sequence: TGTGCCAGCAGCCGACTAGCGGACTCCTACAATGAGCAGTTCTTC.